This entry lists 21 T cell receptor beta chains sequenced from one sample in a study of blood T cells in healthy people across ages. A second PCR, run for 7 to 11 cycles, used a sample-barcoded 5' primer plus a J-beta primer mix. TCRdb processed the 5' RACE reads anew with MiXCR; each CDR3 protein has one entry. The data contain hundreds of thousands of distinct CDR3 sequences, about 55% of them singletons. Sequenced sample: blood. The receptors here all came from a man between 60 and 75 years old in good health.

This clonotype was picked up many times. V gene TRBV12-3 or TRBV12-4 combines with J gene TRBJ2-7; 9 nucleotides agree with TRBD1. This CDR3 is 13 amino acids long. V gave up 5 bases and J gave up 7 bases; unmatched junction bases: 6. CDR3 sequence (DNA): TGTGCCAGCAGTCTGGGACAGGGCAGGGAGCAGTACTTC. Amino acid sequence: CASSLGQGREQYF.

V gene TRBV7-9 combines with J gene TRBJ1-4; TRBD1 might be the D (5 bases). V shed 5 bases and J shed 7 bases, with 17 bases lying between them. Per germline, CDR1 SEHNR and CDR2 FQNEAQ (reference sequence). This CDR3 region has 15 residues. The CDR3 nucleotides read TGTGCCAGCAGCCCGGCGGGCAGGGAGGGTGAAAAACTGTTTTTT. Residues: CASSPAGREGEKLFF.

The rearrangement joins TRBV7-3 to TRBJ2-1; 10 positions agree with TRBD2. The germline gives CDR1 SGHTA, CDR2 FQGTGA. J gave up 4 bases and V 5 bases, and 11 bases lay outside the gene matches. This CDR3 is built from 17 residues. The CDR3 nucleotides read TGTGCCAGCAGCCCCCAGGCTAGCGGGAGACCATACAATGAGCAGTTCTTC. It yields the protein CASSPQASGRPYNEQFF.

The chain recombines TRBV29-1 with TRBJ1-2; TRBD1 is a possible D gene (6 bases). The CDR3 extends over 13 amino acids. Germline values: CDR1 SQVTM, CDR2 ANQGSEA. Trimming shortened V by 7 bases and J by 5 bases, and 17 bases separated the two germline ends. The CDR3 sequence: CSDGGDNIYGYTF. CDR3 in DNA: TGCAGCGACGGGGGGGACAACATATATGGCTACACCTTC.

This clonotype was detected a few times. The chain recombines TRBV3-1 with TRBJ2-2; unclear D gene. V gave up 6 bases and J gave up 3 bases, with 8 bases separating them. The CDR3 sequence is 13 residues long. Germline CDR1 and CDR2: LGHDT and YNNKEL (reference sequence). The DNA for the CDR3 is TGTGCCAGCAGGCCGAGCTACACCGGGGAGCTGTTTTTT. Protein: CASRPSYTGELFF.

The genes are TRBV20-1 and TRBJ2-7; D is possibly TRBD2 (6 bases). The CDR3 spans 15 residues. Germline CDR1 and CDR2: DFQATT and SNEGSKA (reference sequence). The V gene lost 4 bases and the J gene lost 7 bases, with 23 bases spanning the gap. The CDR3 DNA reads TGCAGTGCTAAGAGGACCGGGACTCCTCTTAGGGAGCAGTACTTC. Its translation is CSAKRTGTPLREQYF.

This clonotype was observed a handful of times. The chain has TRBV29-1 and TRBJ1-2; D is possibly TRBD1 (5 bases). The germline V and J ends were trimmed by 6 bases and 0 bases, with 20 bases remaining between them. Looked up from germline, CDR1 is SQVTM and CDR2 is ANQGSEA. This CDR3 is 16 amino acids long. CDR3 coding DNA: TGCAGCGTCGGACAATCTATCGACAGAGCTAACTATGGCTACACCTTC. Translation: CSVGQSIDRANYGYTF.

This chain links TRBV6-2 or TRBV6-3 with TRBJ2-4, with 9 bases fitting TRBD2. The J call may be wrong; the DNA end is better matched by TRBJ2-7. This CDR3 comprises 14 residues. CDR1 MNHEY and CDR2 SVGEGT come from the germline V gene. The CDR3 reads CASILAGEVYEQYF. DNA of the CDR3: TGTGCCAGCATTTTAGCGGGAGAGGTCTACGAGCAGTACTTC.

The sample holds a few counts of this clonotype. The chain has TRBV20-1 and TRBJ2-5; a weak D match, TRBD2 (6 bases). CDR1 and CDR2 (germline): DFQATT, SNEGSKA (reference sequence). The CDR3 is 13 residues long. The V and J ends lost 6 bases and 2 bases respectively, with 13 bases between them. The CDR3 here is CSAPGAGQETQYF. Here the CDR3 DNA reads TGCAGTGCACCCGGGGCGGGACAAGAGACCCAGTACTTC.

V and J are TRBV9 and TRBJ2-1, with 8 bases identical to TRBD2. Germline CDR1 SGDLS, CDR2 YYNGEE. Trimming cost V 6 bases and J 5 bases; bases outside gene matches: 10. This CDR3 has 15 residues. In DNA, the CDR3 is TGTGCCAGCACCAGGGGAGCGGGGGTAAACAATGAGCAGTTCTTC. This translates into CASTRGAGVNNEQFF.

The chain combines TRBV5-1 with TRBJ2-7; 7 bases agree with TRBD1. The J segment lost 2 bases and the V segment lost 5 bases, leaving 7 bases of the junction unmatched. Germline V gene sequence: CDR1 SGHRS, CDR2 YFSETQ. The CDR3 runs 14 residues. In DNA, the CDR3 is TGCGCCAGCAGGCGTGACAGGGATCCCTACGAGCAGTACTTC. Its translation is CASRRDRDPYEQYF.

V gene TRBV7-2 combines with J gene TRBJ1-2; the match to TRBD1 covers 7 bases. Germline V gene data show CDR1 as SGHTA and CDR2 as FQGNSA. There are 16 residues in the CDR3. V was clipped by 1 base and J by 3 bases; unmatched bases: 8. The CDR3, as DNA: TGTGCCAGCAGCTTAGAGGGCCAGCAGGGGGACTATGGCTACACCTTC. Translation gives CASSLEGQQGDYGYTF. The full variable domain, with the rest looked up from reference TRBV7-2 and TRBJ1-2, is GAGVSQSPSNKVTEKGKDVELRCDPISGHTALYWYRQSLGQGLEFLIYFQGNSAPDKSGLPSDRFSAERTGGSVSTLTIQRTQQEDSAVYLCASSLEGQQGDYGYTFGSGTRLTVV.

This clonotype was counted only a few times. The rearrangement links TRBV28 to TRBJ2-1; 15 bases agree with TRBD2. CDR1 MDHEN and CDR2 SYDVKM come from the germline V gene. V gave up 2 bases and J gave up 7 bases; unmatched junction bases: 0. CDR3 length equals 15 residues. The CDR3 spells CASSLGTSGRNEQFF. CDR3 DNA: TGTGCCAGCAGTTTAGGGACTAGCGGGAGGAATGAGCAGTTCTTC.

V and J are TRBV7-9 and TRBJ1-2, with 9 bases lining up with TRBD1. Per the germline V gene, CDR1 is SEHNR and CDR2 is FQNEAQ (reference sequence). The CDR3 is 18 amino acids. The V gene end was trimmed by 5 bases and the J gene end by 4 bases; junction bases not matched to a gene: 17. In DNA, the CDR3 is TGTGCCAGCAGCCCTAACCCAACCGGGACAGGGCTCCTCTATGGCTACACCTTC. Protein product: CASSPNPTGTGLLYGYTF.

This clonotype was observed a handful of times. The chain links TRBV3-1 to TRBJ2-5, with D uncertain. The germline V and J ends were trimmed by 0 bases and 1 base, with 6 bases remaining between them. This CDR3 contains 14 residues. Germline assignment: CDR1 LGHDT and CDR2 YNNKEL (reference sequence). CDR3 nucleotide sequence: TGTGCCAGCAGCCAAGATATAGCCCAAGAGACCCAGTACTTC. Encoded protein: CASSQDIAQETQYF.

The J gene is TRBJ2-1, the V gene TRBV5-1, with 10 bases fitting TRBD2. V lost 3 bases, J lost 2 bases, and 11 bases stayed unmatched. Germline V lookup: CDR1 SGHRS, CDR2 YFSETQ. This CDR3 region has 18 residues. As DNA, the CDR3 is TGCGCCAGCAGCTCGATCCCTCCAAGCGGGAGGGCCTACAATGAGCAGTTCTTC. Translated, it gives CASSSIPPSGRAYNEQFF.

This clonotype has only a few counts. The V and J genes are TRBV5-1 and TRBJ2-1, with TRBD1 matching over 7 bases. V shed 4 bases, J shed 0 bases, and the junction held 4 bases outside the gene matches. In germline, CDR1 is SGHRS, CDR2 YFSETQ. The CDR3 is made up of 15 amino acids. The CDR3 loop reads CASSNRTGSYNEQFF. In nucleotides, the CDR3 is TGCGCCAGCAGCAACCGGACAGGCTCCTACAATGAGCAGTTCTTC.

The chain combines TRBV4-2 with TRBJ2-4; maybe TRBD2 (5 bases). V was clipped by 3 bases and J by 1 base, with 16 bases between them. Germline CDR1 and CDR2: LGHNA and YNFKEQ. This CDR3 has 17 residues. The CDR3 nucleotides are TGTGCCAGCAGCCAGGTTACTAGTCACGGTGCCAAAAACATTCAGTACTTC. Its translation: CASSQVTSHGAKNIQYF.

The rearrangement joins TRBV7-4 to TRBJ2-1, with a weak D call TRBD1 (6 bases). Germline CDR1 reads SGHVT; CDR2 reads SQSDAQ. Between the trimmed V and J ends, which lost 3 bases and 7 bases, there was a span of 25 bases. The CDR3 is 18 amino acids. CDR3 residues: CASSFEVGAGLTGNEQFF. CDR3 nucleotides: TGTGCCAGCAGCTTCGAAGTGGGGGCAGGGCTAACTGGAAATGAGCAGTTCTTC.

This clonotype was recorded once. The chain recombines TRBV5-1 with TRBJ2-1; TRBD1 or TRBD2 may be the D gene (5 bases each). Near its end, the DNA agrees better with TRBJ2-7, so the J call may be wrong. Per germline, CDR1 SGHRS and CDR2 YFSETQ. CDR3 length: 15 amino acids. CDR3 region: CASSLVLGVSNEQYF. For the CDR3, the DNA is TGCGCCAGCAGCTTGGTCCTGGGGGTCAGCAATGAGCAGTACTTC.

The table lists this clonotype with a count of one. V is TRBV7-2 and J is TRBJ2-3, with a weak D call TRBD2 (5 bases). Germline CDR1 reads SGHTA; CDR2 reads FQGNSA. The CDR3 length is 16 residues. Trimming shortened V by 4 bases and J by 2 bases, and 16 bases separated the two germline ends. The CDR3 region has the DNA TGTGCCAGCAGCTGGACTTTATCCCCCTTCACAGATACGCAGTATTTT. Its translation is CASSWTLSPFTDTQYF. The variable domain in full, completed from reference TRBV7-2 and TRBJ2-3, reads GAGVSQSPSNKVTEKGKDVELRCDPISGHTALYWYRQSLGQGLEFLIYFQGNSAPDKSGLPSDRFSAERTGGSVSTLTIQRTQQEDSAVYLCASSWTLSPFTDTQYFGPGTRLTVL.